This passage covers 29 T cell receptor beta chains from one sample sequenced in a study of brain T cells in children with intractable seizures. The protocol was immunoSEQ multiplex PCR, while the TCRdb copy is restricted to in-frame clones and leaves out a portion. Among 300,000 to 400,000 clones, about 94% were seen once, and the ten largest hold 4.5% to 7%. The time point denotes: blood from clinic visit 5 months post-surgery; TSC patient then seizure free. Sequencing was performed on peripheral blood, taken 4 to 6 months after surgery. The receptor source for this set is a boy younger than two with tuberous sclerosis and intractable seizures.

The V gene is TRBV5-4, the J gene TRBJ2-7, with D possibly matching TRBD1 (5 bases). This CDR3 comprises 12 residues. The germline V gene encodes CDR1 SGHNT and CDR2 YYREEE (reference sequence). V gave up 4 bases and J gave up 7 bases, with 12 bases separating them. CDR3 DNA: TGTGCCAGCAGCCCTAATTACAGGGAGCAGTACTTC. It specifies CASSPNYREQYF.

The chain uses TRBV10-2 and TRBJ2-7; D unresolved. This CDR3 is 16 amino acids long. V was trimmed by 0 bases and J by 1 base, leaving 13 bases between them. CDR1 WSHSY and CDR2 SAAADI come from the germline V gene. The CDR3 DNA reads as TGCGCCAGCAGTGAGTCGGGTGCGGCACGGTCCTACGAGCAGTACTTC. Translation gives CASSESGAARSYEQYF.

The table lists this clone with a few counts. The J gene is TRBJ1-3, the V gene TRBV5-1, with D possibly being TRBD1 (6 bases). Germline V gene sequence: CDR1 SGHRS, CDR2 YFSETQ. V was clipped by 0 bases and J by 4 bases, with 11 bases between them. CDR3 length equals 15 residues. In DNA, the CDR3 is TGCGCCAGCAGCTTGGCCTGGGACATAGGAAACACCATATATTTT. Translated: CASSLAWDIGNTIYF. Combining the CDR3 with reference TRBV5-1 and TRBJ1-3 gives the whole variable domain KAGVTQTPRYLIKTRGQQVTLSCSPISGHRSVSWYQQTPGQGLQFLFEYFSETQRNKGNFPGRFSGRQFSNSRSEMNVSTLELGDSALYLCASSLAWDIGNTIYFGEGSWLTVV.

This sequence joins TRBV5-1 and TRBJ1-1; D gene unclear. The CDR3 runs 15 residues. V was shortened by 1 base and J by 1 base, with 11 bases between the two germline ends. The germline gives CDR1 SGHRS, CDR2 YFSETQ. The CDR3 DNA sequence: TGCGCCAGCAGCTTGACACGTTGGAGGAACACTGAAGCTTTCTTT. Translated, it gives CASSLTRWRNTEAFF.

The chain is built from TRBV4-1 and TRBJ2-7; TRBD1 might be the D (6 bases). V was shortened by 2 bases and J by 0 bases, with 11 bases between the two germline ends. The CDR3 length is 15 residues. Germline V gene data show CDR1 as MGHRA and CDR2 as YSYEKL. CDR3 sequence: CASSQNPDSSYEQYF. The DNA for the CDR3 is TGCGCCAGCAGCCAAAACCCGGACAGCTCCTACGAGCAGTACTTC.

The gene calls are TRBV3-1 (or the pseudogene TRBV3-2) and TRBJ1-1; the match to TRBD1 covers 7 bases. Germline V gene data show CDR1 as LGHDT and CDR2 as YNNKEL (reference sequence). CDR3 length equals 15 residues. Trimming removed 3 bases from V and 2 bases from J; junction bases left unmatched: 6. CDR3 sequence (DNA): TGTGCCAGCAGCCAGGCCCGACAGGGTAACACTGAAGCTTTCTTT. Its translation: CASSQARQGNTEAFF.

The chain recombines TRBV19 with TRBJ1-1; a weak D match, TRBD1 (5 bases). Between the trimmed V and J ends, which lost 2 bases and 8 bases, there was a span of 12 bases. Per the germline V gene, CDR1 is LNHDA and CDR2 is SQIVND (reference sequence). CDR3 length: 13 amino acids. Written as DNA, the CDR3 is TGTGCCAGTAGTATACCCCGGGACTCCGAAGCTTTCTTT. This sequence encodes CASSIPRDSEAFF. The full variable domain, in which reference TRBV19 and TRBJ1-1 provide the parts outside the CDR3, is DGGITQSPKYLFRKEGQNVTLSCEQNLNHDAMYWYRQDPGQGLRLIYYSQIVNDFQKGDIAEGYSVSREKKESFPLTVTSAQKNPTAFYLCASSIPRDSEAFFGQGTRLTVV.

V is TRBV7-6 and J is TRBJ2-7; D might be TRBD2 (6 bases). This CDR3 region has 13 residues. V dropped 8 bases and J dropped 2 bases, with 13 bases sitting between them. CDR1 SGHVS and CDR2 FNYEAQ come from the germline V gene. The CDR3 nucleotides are TGTGCCAGCTCCCCCGGGGGAGCCTACGAGCAGTACTTC. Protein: CASSPGGAYEQYF.

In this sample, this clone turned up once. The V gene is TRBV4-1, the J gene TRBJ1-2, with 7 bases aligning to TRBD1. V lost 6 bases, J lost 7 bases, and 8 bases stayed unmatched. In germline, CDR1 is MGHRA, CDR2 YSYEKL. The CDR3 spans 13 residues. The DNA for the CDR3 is TGCGCCAGCAGGGGTTACAGGGGCGCTGGCTACACCTTC. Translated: CASRGYRGAGYTF.

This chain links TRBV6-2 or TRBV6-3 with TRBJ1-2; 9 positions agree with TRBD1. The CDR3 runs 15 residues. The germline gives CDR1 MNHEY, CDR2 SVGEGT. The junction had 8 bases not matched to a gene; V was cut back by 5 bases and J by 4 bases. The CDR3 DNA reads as TGTGCCAGCAGTACCCCGGGACAGGGCACCTATGGCTACACCTTC. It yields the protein CASSTPGQGTYGYTF.

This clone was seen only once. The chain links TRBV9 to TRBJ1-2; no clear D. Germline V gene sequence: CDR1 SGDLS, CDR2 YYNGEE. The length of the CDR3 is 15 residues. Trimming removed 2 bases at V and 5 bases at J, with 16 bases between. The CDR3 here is CASSVNFQETYGYTF. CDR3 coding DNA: TGTGCCAGCAGCGTCAATTTTCAGGAGACGTATGGCTACACCTTC.

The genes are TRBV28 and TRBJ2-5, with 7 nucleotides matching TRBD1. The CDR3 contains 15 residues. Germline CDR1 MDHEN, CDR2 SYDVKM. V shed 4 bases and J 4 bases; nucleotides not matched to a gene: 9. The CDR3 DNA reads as TGTGCCAGCAGTTCCATGGGACAGAGGAGAGAGACCCAGTACTTC. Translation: CASSSMGQRRETQYF.

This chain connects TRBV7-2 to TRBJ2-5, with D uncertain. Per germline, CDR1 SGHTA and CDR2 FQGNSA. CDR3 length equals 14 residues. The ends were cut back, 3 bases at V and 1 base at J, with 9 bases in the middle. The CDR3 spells CASSLMAVQETQYF. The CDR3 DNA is TGTGCCAGCAGCTTGATGGCTGTCCAAGAGACCCAGTACTTC. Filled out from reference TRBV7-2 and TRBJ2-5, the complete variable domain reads GAGVSQSPSNKVTEKGKDVELRCDPISGHTALYWYRQSLGQGLEFLIYFQGNSAPDKSGLPSDRFSAERTGGSVSTLTIQRTQQEDSAVYLCASSLMAVQETQYFGPGTRLLVL.

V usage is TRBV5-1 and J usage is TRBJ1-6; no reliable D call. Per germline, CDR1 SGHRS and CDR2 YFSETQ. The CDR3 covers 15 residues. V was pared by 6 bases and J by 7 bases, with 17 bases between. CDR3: CASTGSADGNSPLHF. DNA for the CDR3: TGCGCCAGCACCGGCTCGGCGGATGGCAATTCACCCCTCCACTTT.

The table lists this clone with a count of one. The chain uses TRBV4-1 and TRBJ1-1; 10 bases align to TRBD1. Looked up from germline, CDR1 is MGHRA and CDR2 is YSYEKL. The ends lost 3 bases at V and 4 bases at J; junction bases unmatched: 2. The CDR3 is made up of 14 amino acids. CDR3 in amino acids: CASSQGQGSTEAFF. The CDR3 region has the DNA TGCGCCAGCAGCCAGGGACAGGGGAGCACTGAAGCTTTCTTT.

The CDR3 sequence: CASSQVASPPHYGYTF. CDR3 DNA sequence: TGCGCCAGCAGCCAAGTTGCCAGTCCTCCCCACTATGGCTACACCTTC. The V gene is TRBV4-1, the J gene TRBJ1-2; D gene uncertain. CDR1 MGHRA and CDR2 YSYEKL come from the germline V gene. The CDR3 runs to 16 residues. V was clipped by 1 base and J by 3 bases, with 15 bases between them.

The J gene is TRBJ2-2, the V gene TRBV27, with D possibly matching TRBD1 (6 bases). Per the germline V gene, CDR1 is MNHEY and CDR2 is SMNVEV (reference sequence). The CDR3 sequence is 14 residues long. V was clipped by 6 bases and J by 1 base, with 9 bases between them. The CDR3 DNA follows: TGTGCCAGCAGAAAACAGGGGAACACCGGGGAGCTGTTTTTT. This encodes CASRKQGNTGELFF.

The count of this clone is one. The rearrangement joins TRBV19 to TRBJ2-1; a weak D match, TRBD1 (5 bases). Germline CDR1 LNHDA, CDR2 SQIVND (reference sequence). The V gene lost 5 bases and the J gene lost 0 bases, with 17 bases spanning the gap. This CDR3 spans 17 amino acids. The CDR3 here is CASSLSGFKGSYNEQFF. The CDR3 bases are TGTGCCAGTAGTTTGTCAGGGTTTAAAGGCTCCTACAATGAGCAGTTCTTC.

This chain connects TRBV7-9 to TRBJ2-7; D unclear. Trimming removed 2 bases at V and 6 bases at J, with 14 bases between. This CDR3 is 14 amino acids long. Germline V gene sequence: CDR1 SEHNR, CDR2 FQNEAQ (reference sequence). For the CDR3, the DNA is TGTGCCAGCAGCTTATTTTCAGTATTAAGCGAGCAGTACTTC. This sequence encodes CASSLFSVLSEQYF. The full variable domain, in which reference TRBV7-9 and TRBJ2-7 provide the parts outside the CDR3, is DTGVSQNPRHKITKRGQNVTFRCDPISEHNRLYWYRQTLGQGPEFLTYFQNEAQLEKSRLLSDRFSAERPKGSFSTLEIQRTEQGDSAMYLCASSLFSVLSEQYFGPGTRLTVT.

This CDR3 reads CASSALYEQYF. For the CDR3, the DNA is TGTGCCAGCAGCGCGCTCTACGAGCAGTACTTC. The chain is built from TRBV6-5 and TRBJ2-7; no reliable D call. Germline assignment: CDR1 MNHEY and CDR2 SVGAGI. The ends were cut back, 6 bases at V and 3 bases at J, with 6 bases in the middle. This CDR3 comprises 11 residues.

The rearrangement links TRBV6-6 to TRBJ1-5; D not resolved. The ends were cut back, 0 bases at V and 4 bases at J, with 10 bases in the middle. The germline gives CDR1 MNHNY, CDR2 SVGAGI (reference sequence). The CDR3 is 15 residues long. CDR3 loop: CASSYSKTVNQPQHF. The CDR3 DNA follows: TGTGCCAGCAGTTACTCGAAGACGGTGAATCAGCCCCAGCATTTT.

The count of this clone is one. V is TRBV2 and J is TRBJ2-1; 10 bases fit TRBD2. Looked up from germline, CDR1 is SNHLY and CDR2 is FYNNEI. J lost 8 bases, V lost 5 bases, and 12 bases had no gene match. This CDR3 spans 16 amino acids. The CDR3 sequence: CASSTALAGPPHEQFF. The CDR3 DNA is TGTGCCAGCAGTACCGCACTAGCGGGACCTCCCCATGAGCAGTTCTTC.

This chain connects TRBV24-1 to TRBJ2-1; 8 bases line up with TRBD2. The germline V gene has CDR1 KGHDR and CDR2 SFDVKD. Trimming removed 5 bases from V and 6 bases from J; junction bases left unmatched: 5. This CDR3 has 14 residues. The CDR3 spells CATSGPGGRNEQFF. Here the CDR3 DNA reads TGTGCCACCAGTGGACCGGGGGGGCGCAATGAGCAGTTCTTC.

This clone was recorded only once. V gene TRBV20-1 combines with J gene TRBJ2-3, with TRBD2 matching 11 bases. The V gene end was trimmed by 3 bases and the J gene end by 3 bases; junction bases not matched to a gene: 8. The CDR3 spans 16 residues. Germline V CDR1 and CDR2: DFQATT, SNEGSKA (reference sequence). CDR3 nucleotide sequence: TGCAGTGCTAGTTTTTACGGGACTAGCGGTACAGATACGCAGTATTTT. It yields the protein CSASFYGTSGTDTQYF.

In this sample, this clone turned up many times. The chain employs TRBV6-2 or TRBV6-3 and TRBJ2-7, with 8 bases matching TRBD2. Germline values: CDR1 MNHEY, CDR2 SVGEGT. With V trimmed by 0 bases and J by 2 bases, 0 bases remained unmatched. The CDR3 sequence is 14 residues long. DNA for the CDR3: TGTGCCAGCAGTTACTCGACTAGCGCCTACGAGCAGTACTTC. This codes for CASSYSTSAYEQYF.

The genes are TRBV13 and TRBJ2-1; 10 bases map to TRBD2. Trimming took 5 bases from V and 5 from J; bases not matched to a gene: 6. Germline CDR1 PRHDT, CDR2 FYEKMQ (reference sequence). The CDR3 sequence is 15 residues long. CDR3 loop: CASSTGLAGDNEQFF. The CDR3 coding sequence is TGTGCCAGCAGCACCGGGCTAGCGGGAGACAATGAGCAGTTCTTC.

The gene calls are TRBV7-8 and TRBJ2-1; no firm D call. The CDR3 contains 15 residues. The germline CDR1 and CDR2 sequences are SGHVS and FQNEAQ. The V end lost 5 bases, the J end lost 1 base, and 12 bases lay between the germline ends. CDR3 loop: CASSQEASSYNEQFF. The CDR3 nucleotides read TGTGCCAGCAGCCAAGAGGCTAGTTCCTACAATGAGCAGTTCTTC.

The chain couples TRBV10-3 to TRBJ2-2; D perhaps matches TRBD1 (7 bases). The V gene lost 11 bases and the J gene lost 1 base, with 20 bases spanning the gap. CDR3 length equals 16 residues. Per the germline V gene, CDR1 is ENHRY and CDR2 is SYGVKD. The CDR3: CASLFRGARNTGELFF. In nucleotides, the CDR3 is TGTGCCTCTCTGTTCAGGGGGGCACGGAACACCGGGGAGCTGTTTTTT.

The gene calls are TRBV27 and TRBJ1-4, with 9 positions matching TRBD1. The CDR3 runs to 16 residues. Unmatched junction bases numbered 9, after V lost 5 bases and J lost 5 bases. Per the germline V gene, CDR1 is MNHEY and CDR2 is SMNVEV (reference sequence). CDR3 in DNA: TGTGCCAGCAGTGTAATAAAGGGACAGGGAAATGAAAAACTGTTTTTT. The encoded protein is CASSVIKGQGNEKLFF.